This T cell receptor (beta chain) appears in the sequencing data of a study of blood T cells in healthy people across ages. General study results and limits: It was held that diversity estimates obtained from one million T cells represented underestimates.

Of note for this clonotype: Its antigen is unknown.

Each sample gave at least 6 million isolated PBMCs. Then a second PCR, running roughly 7 to 11 cycles, was carried out with a sample-barcoded 5' primer and a J-beta primer mix. Via MiXCR, TCRdb re-called the 5' RACE reads, giving one row per CDR3 protein. This repertoire shows about 570,000 distinct CDR3 sequences, 27% found once; its top ten account for 18%. This TCR derives from a woman aged 70-85 years in good health. Sequencing was carried out using blood.

The CDR3 sequence: CSARRPSQDYTF. The CDR3 bases are TGCAGTGCTAGAAGGCCCAGTCAGGACTACACCTTC. The chain couples TRBV20-1 to TRBJ1-2; D uncertain. CDR3 length: 12 residues. The germline gives CDR1 DFQATT, CDR2 SNEGSKA (reference sequence). V dropped 2 bases and J dropped 10 bases, with 14 bases sitting between them.